The clone carrying this T cell receptor beta chain has a count of ten or more. No antigen is known for it. The data belong to a study of blood T cells in healthy people across ages. Whole-study findings and limits: Age advanced and TCR beta diversity per million T cells fell, roughly linearly. Naive T cell percentage showed a strong correlation with the diversity of TCR beta.

Sample-barcoded 5' priming and a J-beta primer mix drove a second PCR of about 7 to 12 cycles. TCRdb called the 5' RACE reads again in MiXCR, with one record for every CDR3 protein. This table has hundreds of thousands of distinct CDR3 sequences, around 31% appearing once. V gave up 5 bases and J gave up 2 bases; unmatched junction bases: 5. The CDR3 is 15 residues long. The germline V gene encodes CDR1 SGHTA and CDR2 FQGNSA. The sequenced sample was blood. The genes are TRBV7-2 and TRBJ2-3; 9 positions match TRBD2. The sequence derives from a woman older than 75 in good health. The CDR3 reads CASSPASGTTDTQYF. The CDR3 nucleotides are TGTGCCAGCAGCCCGGCTAGCGGGACCACAGATACGCAGTATTTT.